What follows are 17 T cell receptor beta chains derived from one specimen sequenced in a study of cytomegalovirus exposure and HLA in healthy donors. The PCR made use of 60 Vbeta and 13 Jbeta primers. Repertoires were generated with immunoSEQ multiplex PCR, while TCRdb's copy carries only in-frame clones and drops some. Of 120,000 to 150,000 clones listed, approximately 83% are singletons. Sequenced input: PBMCs. These receptors were taken from a woman in her thirties or forties in good health and CMV-seronegative.

This rearrangement joins TRBV29-1 to TRBJ1-2; D might be TRBD1 (6 bases). CDR1 is SQVTM, CDR2 ANQGSEA, per germline. V lost 6 bases and J lost 10, with 21 bases in between. This CDR3 spans 13 amino acids. The chain's CDR3 is CSVESSDRLHYTF. For the CDR3, the DNA is TGCAGCGTGGAAAGTTCGGACAGACTCCACTACACCTTC.

The rearrangement joins TRBV19 to TRBJ1-6, with 7 nucleotides matching TRBD1. This CDR3 has 17 residues. V lost 3 bases to trimming and J lost 7 bases; unmatched junction nucleotides: 12. In germline, CDR1 is LNHDA, CDR2 SQIVND (reference sequence). CDR3: CASSMQGTKGANSPLHF. The CDR3 DNA follows: TGTGCCAGTAGTATGCAGGGAACCAAGGGGGCGAATTCACCCCTCCACTTT.

The V gene is TRBV5-1, the J gene TRBJ2-3; D possibly corresponds to TRBD2 (7 bases). Trimming stripped 3 bases from V and 2 bases from J, with 13 bases between. Germline V lookup: CDR1 SGHRS, CDR2 YFSETQ. The CDR3 is made up of 15 amino acids. The CDR3 bases are TGCGCCAGCAGCTGGGGGGGGGCGAACACAGATACGCAGTATTTT. Translation gives CASSWGGANTDTQYF.

The table lists this clone with a few counts. The rearrangement links TRBV5-1 to TRBJ2-7; 10 bases match TRBD1. The germline gives CDR1 SGHRS, CDR2 YFSETQ. Unmatched junction bases numbered 8, after V lost 4 bases and J lost 1 base. This CDR3 is built from 16 residues. CDR3 bases: TGCGCCAGCAGCCCTGACGGGACAGGGGTTTCCTACGAGCAGTACTTC. This translates into CASSPDGTGVSYEQYF.

The CDR3 loop is CASSLAHDKSYNEQFF. The CDR3 DNA sequence: TGTGCCAGCAGCTTAGCGCATGACAAAAGCTACAATGAGCAGTTCTTC. This rearrangement joins TRBV7-6 to TRBJ2-1; D is undetermined. V shed 0 bases and J shed 3 bases, with 12 bases lying between them. This CDR3 region has 16 residues. Germline V lookup: CDR1 SGHVS, CDR2 FNYEAQ.

This clone was picked up a small number of times. The chain employs TRBV7-9 and TRBJ1-1; 9 nucleotides align to TRBD1. This CDR3 contains 15 residues. V was pared by 9 bases and J by 0 bases, with 8 bases of the junction left unmatched. CDR1 is SEHNR and CDR2 is FQNEAQ in the germline V gene (reference sequence). CDR3: CASGQGKQMNTEAFF. CDR3 nucleotides: TGTGCCAGTGGACAGGGGAAACAAATGAACACTGAAGCTTTCTTT. Combining the CDR3 with reference TRBV7-9 and TRBJ1-1 gives the whole variable domain DTGVSQNPRHKITKRGQNVTFRCDPISEHNRLYWYRQTLGQGPEFLTYFQNEAQLEKSRLLSDRFSAERPKGSFSTLEIQRTEQGDSAMYLCASGQGKQMNTEAFFGQGTRLTVV.

The J gene is TRBJ2-7, the V gene TRBV11-2, with D possibly matching TRBD2 (5 bases). Looked up from germline, CDR1 is SGHAT and CDR2 is FQNNGV. This CDR3 spans 17 amino acids. V was clipped by 0 bases and J by 4 bases, with 19 bases between them. DNA for the CDR3: TGTGCCAGCAGCTTAGATCCGAGGGTGGGAGTACTTTACGAGCAGTACTTC. Translation: CASSLDPRVGVLYEQYF.

The chain uses TRBV6-5 and TRBJ1-5, with D possibly being TRBD1 (5 bases). Trimming removed 5 bases at V and 0 bases at J, with 5 bases between. The germline CDR1 and CDR2 sequences are MNHEY and SVGAGI. The CDR3 length is 13 residues. The CDR3 is CASSRGSNQPQHF. In nucleotides, the CDR3 is TGTGCCAGCAGTAGGGGTAGCAATCAGCCCCAGCATTTT.

In the case of this clone: At one boundary the junction diverges from the germline segment, which might be a read error. The chain carries TRBV7-9 and TRBJ1-2, with 9 nucleotides matching TRBD1. The germline V gene encodes CDR1 SEHNR and CDR2 FQNEAQ (reference sequence). The CDR3 runs to 14 residues. As DNA, the CDR3 is TGTTCCAGCAGCCGAATCAACAGGGGGCTTGGCTACACCTTC. The encoded protein is CSSSRINRGLGYTF.

The chain is built from TRBV9 and TRBJ2-7, with 7 positions matching TRBD2. V shed 1 base, J shed 5 bases, and the junction held 6 bases outside the gene matches. The CDR3 has 14 residues. The V gene's germline CDR1 is SGDLS and CDR2 YYNGEE. In DNA, the CDR3 is TGTGCCAGCAGCGTAAGAGGGGAGGGCCACGAGCAGTACTTC. Residues: CASSVRGEGHEQYF.

The chain couples TRBV19 to TRBJ1-5; D is unresolved. Germline loops: CDR1 LNHDA, CDR2 SQIVND (reference sequence). V was shortened by 6 bases and J by 1 base, with 19 bases between the two germline ends. The length of the CDR3 is 17 residues. The CDR3 sequence is CASRRSPGSRSNQPQHF. The CDR3 DNA sequence: TGTGCCAGTAGGAGGAGTCCGGGATCGAGGAGCAATCAGCCCCAGCATTTT.

This clone was observed once. The chain joins TRBV7-9 to TRBJ2-1; D is undetermined. This CDR3 is 12 amino acids long. The germline CDR1 and CDR2 sequences are SEHNR and FQNEAQ (reference sequence). Trimming took off 3 bases at V and 8 bases at J, with 8 bases between the two ends. The CDR3 nucleotides read TGTGCCAGCAGCTTTCTCCGGGATGAGCAGTTCTTC. It is translated as CASSFLRDEQFF.

This clone has just a few counts. This chain links TRBV7-9 with TRBJ1-4, with TRBD1 identical over 7 bases. The germline CDR1 and CDR2 sequences are SEHNR and FQNEAQ (reference sequence). The CDR3 totals 14 residues. The ends lost 5 bases at V and 2 bases at J; junction bases unmatched: 2. The CDR3 is CASSPGQTNEKLFF. CDR3 in DNA: TGTGCCAGCAGCCCGGGACAGACTAATGAAAAACTGTTTTTT. The full variable domain, with the rest looked up from reference TRBV7-9 and TRBJ1-4, is DTGVSQNPRHKITKRGQNVTFRCDPISEHNRLYWYRQTLGQGPEFLTYFQNEAQLEKSRLLSDRFSAERPKGSFSTLEIQRTEQGDSAMYLCASSPGQTNEKLFFGSGTQLSVL.

The rearrangement links TRBV6-1 to TRBJ2-5, with TRBD1 as a possible D gene (5 bases). Germline CDR1 reads MNHNS; CDR2 reads SASEGT. Deletions cut 7 bases from V and 3 bases from J, with 15 bases between. The CDR3 loop spans 14 amino acids. The CDR3 DNA follows: TGTGCCAGCATACCCAGGGTGAAAGAAGAGACCCAGTACTTC. Translating it yields CASIPRVKEETQYF.

The chain is built from TRBV7-9 and TRBJ1-5; D gene ambiguous. The CDR3 spans 12 residues. The ends were cut back, 8 bases at V and 5 bases at J, with 10 bases in the middle. Germline V gives CDR1 SEHNR, CDR2 FQNEAQ (reference sequence). CDR3 protein: CASSPSDQPQHF. The CDR3, as DNA: TGTGCCAGCTCCCCCTCTGATCAGCCCCAGCATTTT.

This clone was seen more than once but under ten times. This sequence joins TRBV6-1 and TRBJ2-7, with TRBD2 as a possible D gene (6 bases). The CDR3 totals 15 residues. Germline CDR1 reads MNHNS; CDR2 reads SASEGT. The V end lost 2 bases, the J end lost 0 bases, and 11 bases lay between the germline ends. The CDR3: CASSENGGTSYEQYF. The CDR3 DNA is TGTGCCAGCAGTGAAAATGGCGGGACCTCCTACGAGCAGTACTTC.

The V call is TRBV9, the J call TRBJ2-3; 7 bases map to TRBD1. Germline CDR1 reads SGDLS; CDR2 reads YYNGEE. V shed 4 bases, J shed 0 bases, and the junction held 8 bases outside the gene matches. CDR3 length: 16 residues. The DNA for the CDR3 is TGTGCCAGCAGCCTTACAGGGGCCCCTAGCACAGATACGCAGTATTTT. Amino acids: CASSLTGAPSTDTQYF. Full variable domain (outside the CDR3, taken from reference TRBV9 and TRBJ2-3): DSGVTQTPKHLITATGQRVTLRCSPRSGDLSVYWYQQSLDQGLQFLIQYYNGEERAKGNILERFSAQQFPDLHSELNLSSLELGDSALYFCASSLTGAPSTDTQYFGPGTRLTVL.